These 23 T cell receptor beta chains were sequenced from one sample in a study of CD8+CD57+ T cells in acquired aplastic anemia. Patients chosen for sequencing had shown CD8+CD57+ cell expansion by flow cytometry. For CDR3 and TCR beta VDJ profiling, genomic DNA was the template used. TCRdb independently ran MiXCR on the reads; one entry per CDR3 protein. The repertoire consists of about 160,000 distinct CDR3 sequences, with roughly 45% occurring once and the leading ten covering 2.5% to 4%. The sample taken for sequencing was sorted CD4+, CD8+, or CD8+CD57+ T cells (not recorded which) from PBMCs. These receptor sequences come from a human donor with aplastic anemia.

As concerns this clonotype: This could be a read error, since a much larger clone is one nucleotide away. The J gene is TRBJ1-4, the V gene TRBV20-1; tentatively, D is TRBD1 (5 bases). The CDR3 has 11 amino acids. The V gene's germline CDR1 is DFQATT and CDR2 SNEGSKA (reference sequence). The CDR3 DNA follows: TGCAGGGGGGGGAGCGGTGAAAAACTGTCTTTT. Translating it yields CRGGSGEKLSF.

In this sample, this clonotype is medium-sized. The CDR3 nucleotides are TGCAGTGCTCTCCAGGGTTGGGGCCCTGAAGCTTTCTTT. Its protein product is CSALQGWGPEAFF. J is TRBJ1-1 and V is TRBV20-1; D might be TRBD1 (5 bases). The CDR3 length is 13 residues. V lost 5 bases to trimming and J lost 6 bases, with 16 bases between them. Germline assignment: CDR1 DFQATT and CDR2 SNEGSKA (reference sequence).

In this sample, this clonotype turned up a few times. The chain uses TRBV11-2 and TRBJ2-7; D perhaps matches TRBD2 (5 bases). Trimming removed 5 bases at V and 1 base at J, with 12 bases between. CDR1 is SGHAT, CDR2 FQNNGV, per germline. The CDR3 runs to 14 residues. The CDR3 sequence: CASSRGLSSYEQYF. The CDR3 DNA reads TGTGCCAGCAGCCGAGGGCTATCTTCCTACGAGCAGTACTTC.

This rearrangement joins TRBV15 to TRBJ2-2; no clear D. V lost 1 base, J lost 9 bases, and 15 bases lay in between. Per the germline V gene, CDR1 is LNHNV and CDR2 is YYDKDF (reference sequence). The CDR3 has 15 amino acids. The CDR3 loop reads CATSRARNRARELFF. For the CDR3, the DNA is TGTGCCACCAGCAGAGCTAGGAACCGGGCCCGGGAGCTGTTTTTT. The full variable domain, with the rest looked up from reference TRBV15 and TRBJ2-2, is DAMVIQNPRYQVTQFGKPVTLSCSQTLNHNVMYWYQQKSSQAPKLLFHYYDKDFNNEADTPDNFQSRRPNTSFCFLDIRSPGLGDTAMYLCATSRARNRARELFFGEGSRLTVL.

The V gene is TRBV9, the J gene TRBJ2-7, with 8 bases matching TRBD2. CDR3 length: 15 residues. V lost 0 bases and J lost 1; bases outside the gene matches: 3. Germline values: CDR1 SGDLS, CDR2 YYNGEE. Here the CDR3 reads CASSVVGGGSYEQYF. Written as DNA, the CDR3 is TGTGCCAGCAGCGTAGTCGGCGGGGGGTCCTACGAGCAGTACTTC.

The chain joins TRBV7-9 to TRBJ2-7; no clear D gene. Germline CDR1 is SEHNR and CDR2 is FQNEAQ (reference sequence). Trimming removed 0 bases from V and 4 bases from J, with 7 bases in between. The CDR3 is 13 amino acids. Here the CDR3 DNA reads TGTGCCAGCAGCTTAGCGTTTAATTACGAGCAGTACTTC. The encoded protein is CASSLAFNYEQYF. Full variable domain (remainder filled in from reference TRBV7-9 and TRBJ2-7): DTGVSQNPRHKITKRGQNVTFRCDPISEHNRLYWYRQTLGQGPEFLTYFQNEAQLEKSRLLSDRFSAERPKGSFSTLEIQRTEQGDSAMYLCASSLAFNYEQYFGPGTRLTVT.

This chain connects TRBV25-1 to TRBJ2-7; tentatively, D is TRBD1 or TRBD2 (5 bases each). Germline CDR1 reads MGHDK; CDR2 reads SYGVNS. The V gene lost 7 bases and the J gene lost 4 bases, with 20 bases spanning the gap. CDR3 size: 15 residues. CDR3: CASTVSGASGYEQYF. CDR3 bases: TGTGCCAGCACCGTCTCCGGGGCCTCGGGGTACGAGCAGTACTTC.

This rearrangement joins TRBV11-2 to TRBJ2-3; D unresolved. This CDR3 contains 17 residues. Germline V gene lookup returns CDR1 SGHAT and CDR2 FQNNGV. V dropped 5 bases and J dropped 2 bases, with 20 bases sitting between them. CDR3: CASSLLRSLGTTDTQYF. DNA of the CDR3: TGTGCCAGCAGCCTCCTCAGGTCCCTGGGCACCACAGATACGCAGTATTTT.

This clonotype was seen many times. The CDR3 loop is CASSLVGQNSNQPQHF. CDR3 nucleotides: TGTGCCAGCAGCTTGGTGGGCCAGAATAGCAATCAGCCCCAGCATTTT. V gene TRBV7-2 combines with J gene TRBJ1-5; no reliable D call. The CDR3 spans 16 residues. Germline V gives CDR1 SGHTA, CDR2 FQGNSA. The V end was cut by 3 bases, the J end by 0 bases, with 12 bases between.

This clonotype was detected many times. The chain carries TRBV11-3 and TRBJ2-5; 8 nucleotides align to TRBD2. The CDR3 extends over 17 amino acids. The V and J ends lost 0 bases and 0 bases, in that order; junction bases with no gene match: 6. Germline V gene sequence: CDR1 SGHNT, CDR2 YENEEA. The CDR3 sequence is CASSLDLAGTNQETQYF. Here the CDR3 DNA reads TGTGCCAGCAGCTTAGACCTAGCGGGTACCAACCAAGAGACCCAGTACTTC.

As DNA, the CDR3 is TGTGCCAGTAGAGCAGGGGACTATGGCTACACCTTC. Translating gives CASRAGDYGYTF. The chain uses TRBV19 and TRBJ1-2; D is perhaps TRBD1 (6 bases). The CDR3 consists of 12 residues. Trimming shortened V by 6 bases and J by 3 bases, and 8 bases separated the two germline ends. Germline V lookup: CDR1 LNHDA, CDR2 SQIVND (reference sequence).

At least ten counts were recorded for this clonotype. This rearrangement joins TRBV20-1 to TRBJ2-5; TRBD2 aligns across 8 bases. J was trimmed by 5 bases and V by 2 bases; bases with no gene match: 7. This CDR3 is 14 amino acids long. The germline V gene has CDR1 DFQATT and CDR2 SNEGSKA (reference sequence). The CDR3 protein is CSARTGRGKETQYF. The CDR3, as DNA: TGCAGTGCTAGAACCGGGAGGGGAAAGGAGACCCAGTACTTC.

To note about this clonotype: Given a much more abundant clone one base away, this may be a read error. V usage is TRBV4-2 and J usage is TRBJ1-2; 9 bases agree with TRBD1. Trimming removed 8 bases from V and 7 bases from J; junction bases left unmatched: 11. This CDR3 spans 14 amino acids. The germline CDR1 and CDR2 sequences are LGHNA and YNFKEQ. CDR3 amino acids: CASGRNGQGSGYTF. In DNA, the CDR3 is TGTGCCAGCGGCCGTAACGGACAGGGGAGTGGCTACACCTTC.

The chain has TRBV2 and TRBJ2-7; D is ambiguous. Germline V gene data show CDR1 as SNHLY and CDR2 as FYNNEI. The CDR3 is made up of 14 amino acids. Trimming pared 4 bases from V and 0 bases from J, leaving 10 bases between. The CDR3 nucleotides are TGTGCCAGCAGTGCTCAAGGGCCCTCCTACGAGCAGTACGTC. Its protein product is CASSAQGPSYEQYV.

The chain couples TRBV7-9 to TRBJ2-5; D possibly uses TRBD1 or TRBD2 (6 bases each). V was trimmed by 3 bases and J by 5 bases, leaving 16 bases between them. Germline CDR1 reads SEHNR; CDR2 reads FQNEAQ (reference sequence). There are 15 residues in the CDR3. CDR3 DNA: TGTGCCAGCAGCTTTCGCCCGGGGGCCGGGGAGACCCAGTACTTC. Protein: CASSFRPGAGETQYF.

The CDR3, as DNA: TGCAGCGTTGCGTCCCGCTGGGTAGACAGGGGAGGGGGGCTAGCGGGCTCAGAGACCCAGTACTTC. Translation gives CSVASRWVDRGGGLAGSETQYF. The rearrangement uses TRBV29-1 and TRBJ2-5; D may be TRBD1 or TRBD2 (8 bases each). The CDR3 length is 22 residues. The ends were cut back, 4 bases at V and 4 bases at J, with 40 bases in the middle. Germline CDR1 reads SQVTM; CDR2 reads ANQGSEA.

This clonotype was counted many times. The chain carries TRBV11-2 and TRBJ2-7, with a weak D call TRBD1 (5 bases). Trimming removed 2 bases from V and 4 bases from J, with 12 bases in between. Germline V gene sequence: CDR1 SGHAT, CDR2 FQNNGV. The CDR3 runs 14 residues. The CDR3: CASSLLAGPYEQYV. Written as DNA, the CDR3 is TGTGCCAGCAGCTTACTGGCAGGGCCTTACGAGCAGTACGTC.

On this clonotype: It is likely a read error, because the conserved phenylalanine at the end of the CDR3 is missing. No DNA is shown, since the ends of the CDR3 on it are uncertain; the CDR3 is the one TCRdb lists. The rearrangement links TRBV6-5 to TRBJ2-7; no DNA check was done on the table's D call, TRBD2. CDR1 MNHEY and CDR2 SVGAGI come from the germline V gene. The CDR3 extends over 9 residues, inclusive of both ends. The CDR3 reads CASSTGLAG.

The rearrangement uses TRBV29-1 and TRBJ1-4; possibly TRBD1 for D (5 bases). The CDR3 contains 12 residues. Trimming pared 4 bases from V and 4 bases from J, leaving 7 bases between. Germline V gene sequence: CDR1 SQVTM, CDR2 ANQGSEA. CDR3 protein: CSVGGGNEKLFF. The CDR3 region has the DNA TGCAGCGTTGGGGGCGGTAATGAAAAACTGTTTTTT.

This clonotype has at least ten counts. The chain employs TRBV12-3 or TRBV12-4 and TRBJ1-2, with D perhaps TRBD1 (6 bases). Trimming took 4 bases from V and 5 from J, leaving 17 bases between them. This CDR3 comprises 15 residues. The CDR3 DNA reads TGTGCCAGCAGTTCATCCTCTCAGGACAGATATGGCTACACCTTC. Translating it yields CASSSSSQDRYGYTF.

On this clonotype: It is likely a read error, because the conserved phenylalanine at the end of the CDR3 is missing. CDR3 nucleotide sequence: TGTGCCAGCAGCAAGGGACAGGGGGCGTACAATGAGCAGTTCCTC. Its protein is CASSKGQGAYNEQFL. V usage is TRBV4-2 and J usage is TRBJ2-1; 12 nucleotides align to TRBD1. With 5 bases clipped from V and 4 bases from J, the junction kept 3 bases outside the gene matches. The CDR3 consists of 15 residues. From germline, CDR1 is LGHNA and CDR2 YNFKEQ.

The rearrangement joins TRBV19 to TRBJ2-6; D unclear. V lost 6 bases, J lost 3 bases, and 12 bases lay in between. This CDR3 comprises 15 residues. Germline values: CDR1 LNHDA, CDR2 SQIVND (reference sequence). CDR3 protein: CASSNGRVGANVLTF. For the CDR3, the DNA is TGTGCCAGTAGCAATGGAAGGGTTGGGGCCAACGTCCTGACTTTC.

A few counts support this clonotype. This may stem from a read error, because a much larger clone lies one nucleotide away. V is TRBV5-5 and J is TRBJ2-7; no clear D. Germline CDR1 reads SGHKS; CDR2 reads YYEKEE (reference sequence). V lost 4 bases to trimming and J lost 3 bases, with 11 bases between them. The CDR3 has 13 residues. CDR3 protein: CASSLSPFYEQYF. For the CDR3, the DNA is TGTGCCAGCAGCCTCTCCCCATTCTACGAGCAGTACTTC.